This T cell receptor (beta chain) was documented in a study of identical twins. Germline V CDR1 and CDR2: SQVTM, ANQGSEA. There are 12 residues in the CDR3. The V and J ends lost 0 bases and 8 bases respectively, with 10 bases between them. TCRdb called the 5' RACE reads again in MiXCR, with one record for every CDR3 protein. Among around 160,000 distinct CDR3 sequences listed, 3% to 4.5% were seen once. Many counts were recorded for this clonotype. Its antigen is still unknown. The study's findings and limits: The conclusions drew on cross-sectional statistical analysis instead of tracking the same donors.

The specimen sequenced was memory T cells sorted from blood. The sequence was obtained from a young man in good health. The chain couples TRBV29-1 to TRBJ1-1, with D possibly TRBD1 on 5 matching bases. The CDR3 loop reads CSVEEGGLEAFF. The CDR3 region has the DNA TGCAGCGTTGAAGAGGGGGGATTAGAAGCTTTCTTT.